A single sample is the source of the 28 T cell receptor beta chains below, sequenced in a study of T cell changes during pregnancy in multiple sclerosis. Here immunoSEQ multiplex PCR was the method, and the copy in TCRdb shows in-frame clones only, minus some. In the table there are under 80,000 clones, about 94% of which are singletons. The starting material was peripheral blood, obtained in the third trimester of pregnancy. The receptor source for this set is a female donor with multiple sclerosis, enrolled in a pregnancy study.

This sequence joins TRBV7-2 and TRBJ2-5; the match to TRBD2 covers 9 bases. Trimming took 2 bases from V and 1 from J; bases not matched to a gene: 5. Looked up from germline, CDR1 is SGHTA and CDR2 is FQGNSA. The CDR3 totals 16 residues. The CDR3 loop reads CASSLWASGVQETQYF. The CDR3 DNA reads TGTGCCAGCAGCTTATGGGCTAGCGGGGTCCAAGAGACCCAGTACTTC.

The genes are TRBV10-3 and TRBJ2-4, with 9 nucleotides matching TRBD1. V lost 5 bases and J lost 7; bases outside the gene matches: 3. The CDR3 runs 13 residues. Germline V CDR1 and CDR2: ENHRY, SYGVKD. The CDR3 is CAISPGQGNIQYF. For the CDR3, the DNA is TGTGCCATCAGTCCGGGACAGGGTAACATTCAGTACTTC.

The chain combines TRBV19 with TRBJ1-2, with D possibly TRBD1 on 6 matching bases. Germline CDR1 and CDR2: LNHDA and SQIVND (reference sequence). V lost 4 bases and J 3 bases, leaving 9 bases between the germline ends. There are 13 residues in the CDR3. The CDR3 DNA sequence: TGTGCCAGTAGTAAGCAGGGGTACTATGGCTACACCTTC. This sequence encodes CASSKQGYYGYTF.

The rearrangement joins TRBV4-1 to TRBJ1-2, with a weak D call TRBD1 (5 bases). The V gene lost 3 bases and the J gene lost 8 bases, with 16 bases spanning the gap. The germline gives CDR1 MGHRA, CDR2 YSYEKL. The CDR3 spans 14 residues. In DNA form, the CDR3 reads TGCGCCAGCAGCCACAACGGAGGGGTTCAAGGCTACACCTTC. It codes for CASSHNGGVQGYTF.

CDR3 region: CASSPGREYGYTF. DNA for the CDR3: TGTGCCAGCAGCCCCGGCAGGGAATATGGCTACACCTTC. This chain joins TRBV7-2 and TRBJ1-2; a possible D gene is TRBD1 (5 bases). The CDR3 is made up of 13 amino acids. With 5 bases removed from V and 5 bases from J, the gap between germline ends came to 12 bases. CDR1 and CDR2 from the germline V gene are SGHTA and FQGNSA.

This clone was counted only a few times. This chain links TRBV16 with TRBJ1-2; TRBD1 matches at 9 bases. J was trimmed by 4 bases and V by 5 bases; bases with no gene match: 5. CDR3 length equals 14 residues. Germline-derived CDR1 and CDR2 are KGHSY and FQNENV. This CDR3 is CASSTIQGAYGYTF. In DNA form, the CDR3 reads TGTGCCAGCAGCACAATACAGGGGGCCTATGGCTACACCTTC.

The chain has TRBV7-8 and TRBJ1-1, with 10 bases identical to TRBD1. The CDR3 length is 14 residues. CDR1 and CDR2 from the germline V gene are SGHVS and FQNEAQ. With V trimmed by 4 bases and J by 10 bases, 9 bases remained unmatched. CDR3 DNA sequence: TGTGCCAGCAGCTCCGTTGACAGGGGGCGCGGAGCTTTCTTT. Its translation is CASSSVDRGRGAFF.

The chain joins TRBV19 to TRBJ2-7; a weak D match, TRBD2 (6 bases). Germline V CDR1 and CDR2: LNHDA, SQIVND (reference sequence). The CDR3 spans 13 residues. The V end was cut by 7 bases, the J end by 3 bases, with 13 bases between. The CDR3 DNA sequence: TGTGCCAGTATTGGGCGGGACCACTACGAGCAGTACTTC. Protein sequence: CASIGRDHYEQYF.

The rearrangement links TRBV4-1 to TRBJ1-1; D not resolved. V was trimmed by 1 base and J by 6 bases, leaving 6 bases between them. CDR1 and CDR2 (germline): MGHRA, YSYEKL. There are 12 residues in the CDR3. The CDR3 spells CASSQVGAEAFF. In DNA, the CDR3 is TGCGCCAGCAGCCAAGTGGGCGCTGAAGCTTTCTTT.

This clone occurred once. V and J are TRBV19 and TRBJ2-6; D perhaps matches TRBD2 (5 bases). The germline gives CDR1 LNHDA, CDR2 SQIVND (reference sequence). V was shortened by 0 bases and J by 2 bases, with 8 bases between the two germline ends. This CDR3 has 16 amino acids. The CDR3 DNA reads as TGTGCCAGTAGTATAGAAATGGGAGCTGGGGCCAACGTCCTGACTTTC. This translates into CASSIEMGAGANVLTF.

CDR3 loop: CASSLEGQGGEAFF. The CDR3 nucleotides read TGTGCCAGCAGCCTAGAGGGACAGGGTGGGGAAGCTTTCTTT. V usage is TRBV9 and J usage is TRBJ1-1, with 9 bases fitting TRBD1. The germline gives CDR1 SGDLS, CDR2 YYNGEE. CDR3 size: 14 residues. Unmatched junction bases numbered 9, after V lost 4 bases and J lost 8 bases.

The V and J genes are TRBV4-1 and TRBJ1-1; TRBD1 might be the D (6 bases). Trimming pared 0 bases from V and 11 bases from J, leaving 16 bases between. This CDR3 comprises 14 residues. Germline V gene data show CDR1 as MGHRA and CDR2 as YSYEKL. CDR3 DNA: TGCGCCAGCAGCCAAGAGGGGGCAGGGGCGCGGGCTTTCTTT. Translation: CASSQEGAGARAFF.

In DNA form, the CDR3 reads TGTGCCAGCAGTGAATCAGGAGGATCCAATCAGCCCCAGCATTTT. Its protein is CASSESGGSNQPQHF. The gene calls are TRBV6-1 and TRBJ1-5; D gene ambiguous. This CDR3 has 15 amino acids. Germline CDR1 MNHNS, CDR2 SASEGT. Trimming shortened V by 2 bases and J by 3 bases, and 11 bases separated the two germline ends.

The chain uses TRBV6-5 and TRBJ2-5, with 10 bases matching TRBD2. Germline CDR1 reads MNHEY; CDR2 reads SVGAGI. The junction had 8 bases not matched to a gene; V was cut back by 8 bases and J by 2 bases. CDR3 length: 15 residues. CDR3 DNA: TGTGCCAGCGCCCAACTAGCGGGATATCAAGAGACCCAGTACTTC. Its protein is CASAQLAGYQETQYF.

The gene calls are TRBV2 and TRBJ2-7; 8 bases fit TRBD2. The CDR3 sequence is 15 residues long. Unmatched junction bases numbered 5, after V lost 2 bases and J lost 2 bases. The germline CDR1 and CDR2 sequences are SNHLY and FYNNEI. CDR3 loop: CASSERGGTAYEQYF. CDR3 DNA: TGTGCCAGCAGTGAACGCGGGGGGACCGCCTACGAGCAGTACTTC.

V and J are TRBV6-5 and TRBJ2-1; 7 positions match TRBD1. Losses at the gene ends were 2 bases for V and 5 bases for J; bases not matched to a gene: 9. The CDR3 has 16 amino acids. Germline lookup yields CDR1 MNHEY and CDR2 SVGAGI. CDR3 in DNA: TGTGCCAGCAGTTACCATCCCGGGACAGACGACAATGAGCAGTTCTTC. Translated: CASSYHPGTDDNEQFF.

This clone occurred once. The genes are TRBV14 and TRBJ2-5; TRBD2 aligns across 8 bases. From germline, CDR1 is SGHDN and CDR2 FVKESK. V lost 4 bases to trimming and J lost 5 bases; unmatched junction nucleotides: 3. The CDR3 loop spans 13 amino acids. CDR3 coding DNA: TGTGCCAGCAGCCGAGCGGGGGTGGAGACCCAGTACTTC. It encodes CASSRAGVETQYF.

The gene calls are TRBV4-3 and TRBJ1-6; D gene unclear. Trimming removed 0 bases at V and 4 bases at J, with 10 bases between. This CDR3 has 16 amino acids. In germline, CDR1 is LGHNA, CDR2 YSLEER. CDR3 in amino acids: CASSQDFDNYNSPLHF. In DNA form, the CDR3 reads TGCGCCAGCAGCCAAGATTTCGACAATTATAATTCACCCCTCCACTTT.

The chain recombines TRBV5-4 with TRBJ2-5, with TRBD1 identical over 9 bases. The CDR3 has 16 amino acids. V shed 2 bases and J 3 bases; nucleotides not matched to a gene: 8. Germline V gene sequence: CDR1 SGHNT, CDR2 YYREEE (reference sequence). The CDR3 reads CASSFSGQGYEETQYF. CDR3 nucleotide sequence: TGTGCCAGCAGCTTTTCGGGACAGGGATATGAAGAGACCCAGTACTTC.

This sequence joins TRBV29-1 and TRBJ1-2; 10 bases map to TRBD1. This CDR3 comprises 15 residues. Germline trimming cut 7 bases from V and 3 bases from J; bases unmatched to any gene: 11. Germline CDR1 SQVTM, CDR2 ANQGSEA. The CDR3: CSARDETGGYYGYTF. The CDR3 nucleotides read TGCAGCGCCCGTGATGAGACAGGGGGCTACTATGGCTACACCTTC.

This clone appeared once. V gene TRBV5-1 combines with J gene TRBJ1-6, with D unclear. V was clipped by 0 bases and J by 15 bases, with 13 bases between them. Germline loops: CDR1 SGHRS, CDR2 YFSETQ. This CDR3 has 13 amino acids. The CDR3 bases are TGCGCCAGCAGCTTGGTTCTCGGAGGTCACCTCCACTTT. Protein: CASSLVLGGHLHF.

J is TRBJ1-1 and V is TRBV7-3, with D perhaps matching TRBD1 (5 bases). The CDR3 runs 15 residues. V was pared by 0 bases and J by 2 bases, with 10 bases between. CDR1 and CDR2 (germline): SGHTA, FQGTGA. The CDR3 DNA sequence: TGTGCCAGCAGCTTAACCCCTCAGGGTAACACTGAAGCTTTCTTT. Translated, it gives CASSLTPQGNTEAFF.

This clone was detected once. This sequence joins TRBV4-3 and TRBJ2-3; D is possibly TRBD1 (5 bases). Trimming removed 2 bases at V and 0 bases at J, with 6 bases between. Germline V lookup: CDR1 LGHNA, CDR2 YSLEER. This CDR3 is 14 amino acids long. The CDR3 DNA reads TGCGCCAGCAGCCAATCAGGGAGCACAGATACGCAGTATTTT. This gives the protein CASSQSGSTDTQYF.

CDR3 DNA: TGTGCCAGCAGTTCTTTTAGATCAGTGCTAGGGGGCGAGCAGTACTTC. It encodes CASSSFRSVLGGEQYF. This chain joins TRBV6-5 and TRBJ2-7; a weak D match, TRBD1 (6 bases). The V end lost 4 bases, the J end lost 6 bases, and 22 bases lay between the germline ends. The CDR3 totals 16 residues. Germline CDR1 is MNHEY and CDR2 is SVGAGI.

The J gene is TRBJ2-7, the V gene TRBV7-2; 8 positions agree with TRBD2. The CDR3 runs to 15 residues. The V segment lost 7 bases and the J segment 2 bases; nucleotides outside the gene matches: 10. Germline V gene sequence: CDR1 SGHTA, CDR2 FQGNSA. The CDR3 loop is CASTLGAGVTYEQYF. The CDR3 nucleotides are TGTGCCAGCACTCTAGGAGCGGGGGTTACCTACGAGCAGTACTTC.

Remarks on this clone: A read error may account for a junction end that differs from germline. Within the sample, other DNA sequences also encode this same CDR3. The rearrangement joins TRBV6-1 to TRBJ2-7; 7 positions match TRBD2. The CDR3 length is 13 residues. Germline lookup yields CDR1 MNHNS and CDR2 SASEGT. The CDR3 reads CASSGNREGEQYF. DNA of the CDR3: TGTGCCAGTAGTGGGAATAGGGAGGGCGAGCAGTACTTC.

The CDR3 nucleotides read TGTGCCAGCAGCTTGGCCGACAGGGCGAACACCGGGGAGCTGTTTTTT. This gives the protein CASSLADRANTGELFF. The chain combines TRBV5-4 with TRBJ2-2, with 7 bases matching TRBD1. Germline V lookup: CDR1 SGHNT, CDR2 YYREEE (reference sequence). J was trimmed by 0 bases and V by 0 bases; bases with no gene match: 2. This CDR3 comprises 16 residues. The variable domain in full, with the rest retrieved from reference TRBV5-4 and TRBJ2-2, is ETGVTQSPTHLIKTRGQQVTLRCSSQSGHNTVSWYQQALGQGPQFIFQYYREEENGRGNFPPRFSGLQFPNYSSELNVNALELDDSALYLCASSLADRANTGELFFGEGSRLTVL.

This chain joins TRBV7-6 and TRBJ2-5, with D tentatively TRBD2 (7 bases). V was cut by 7 bases and J by 5 bases, with 17 bases left in between. There are 14 residues in the CDR3. Germline-derived CDR1 and CDR2 are SGHVS and FNYEAQ. CDR3 bases: TGTGCCAGCACCAAGTATAAGGGGGGGGAGACCCAGTACTTC. It codes for CASTKYKGGETQYF. The variable domain in full, completed from reference TRBV7-6 and TRBJ2-5, reads GAGVSQSPRYKVTKRGQDVALRCDPISGHVSLYWYRQALGQGPEFLTYFNYEAQQDKSGLPNDRFSAERPEGSISTLTIQRTEQRDSAMYRCASTKYKGGETQYFGPGTRLLVL.